These T cell receptor beta chains were read from a single sample in a study of Ad26.COV2.S vaccination and SARS-CoV-2 variants. Produced via immunoSEQ multiplex PCR; TCRdb's table is partial and in-frame only. The data show about 390,000 clones, around 92% seen once. The sample here was peripheral blood, taken in a trial of Ad26.COV2.S vaccine versus placebo. Receptors originate from a person between 18 and 65 years old who received the Ad26.COV2.S COVID-19 vaccine or a placebo. Both conserved end residues are trimmed from each CDR3. The D gene is left open where the match is weak.

TRBJ2-5 TRBD2 TRBV5-1 ASSSAGGHSPETQY
TRBJ2-7 - TRBV2 AIERRQGNEQY
TRBJ1-5 - TRBV4-1 ASSQDGARTNQPQH
TRBJ2-7 TRBD1 TRBV25-1 ASSEFGTGPSNYEQY
TRBJ2-5 - TRBV4-3 ASSQTKGGHTQETQY
TRBJ2-7 TRBD2 TRBV5-1 ASSLSASGGNEQY
TRBJ2-7 TRBD1 TRBV6-2/TRBV6-3 ASSYLLDRGGYEQY
TRBJ1-3 - TRBV4-1 ASSQDPGGNTIY
TRBJ1-2 TRBD1 TRBV15 ATSSPGTGGLGYT
TRBJ2-1 - TRBV9 ASSSWTVGEQF
TRBJ1-2 - TRBV5-6 ASSTRQTGYGYT
TRBJ1-1 - TRBV6-5 ASSQGTEAF
TRBJ2-7 - TRBV5-8 ASSLPFSYEQY
TRBJ1-1 - TRBV2 ASSEAQGPEAF
TRBJ2-1 TRBD2 TRBV7-2 ASSPRVAGVGEQF
TRBJ2-3 - TRBV11-3 ASSWGGGTDTQY
TRBJ1-5 - TRBV6-6 ASSYGYGQPQH
TRBJ1-3 - TRBV15 ATGFGRESAGNTIY
TRBJ1-1 - TRBV5-1 ASSLTRIDRNTEAF
TRBJ2-2 TRBD2 TRBV7-2 ASSSERGPGELF
TRBJ2-2 - TRBV24-1 ATSALADTGELF
TRBJ2-3 - TRBV28 ASTSGIYTDTQY
TRBJ1-6 TRBD1 TRBV19 ASTRDRVYNSPLH
TRBJ2-7 - TRBV6-2/TRBV6-3 ASSYIQIPSYEQY
TRBJ2-3 TRBD2 TRBV2 ASSSSGGASDTQY
TRBJ2-5 - TRBV12-3/TRBV12-4 ASSLRGLETQY
TRBJ2-5 - TRBV7-2 ASSLAVTQY
TRBJ1-5 TRBD1 TRBV4-1 ASSLGTGGLNQPQH